The 8 T cell receptor beta chains presented below share a single source sample, sequenced in a study of vaccination and CD4 T cells after COVID-19. Which antigens these TCRs recognize remains unknown. Treatment in this sample: approximately nine-day PBMC culture with coronavirus spike peptide pools or control peptides (ViraFEST assay). Researchers used the Oncomine TCR Beta short-read assay to sequence DNA from cultured CD4+ T cells. TCRdb re-derived calls from the PCR reads in MiXCR, one entry per CDR3 protein. The data hold about 26,000 distinct CDR3 sequences, with about 50% observed a single time. This specimen consisted of CD4+ T cells from blood, cultured in vitro, obtained before SARS-CoV-2 vaccination. These receptors all come from a human donor who received a COVID-19 vaccine.

This clonotype was observed once. V usage is TRBV27 and J usage is TRBJ1-1, with 8 bases aligning to TRBD1. The CDR3 extends over 14 amino acids. V lost 6 bases and J lost 3; bases outside the gene matches: 6. The germline gives CDR1 MNHEY, CDR2 SMNVEV (reference sequence). The CDR3 nucleotides are TGTGCCAGCAGATCAGGGGGCATACACACTGAAGCTTTCTTT. As protein: CASRSGGIHTEAFF.

The CDR3 is CASSKRANAGNTIYF. The CDR3 DNA is TGTGCCAGCAGCAAAAGGGCGAATGCTGGAAACACCATATATTTT. The rearrangement uses TRBV21-1 and TRBJ1-3; the table's D gene call, TRBD1, was not cross checked with the DNA. TRBV21-1 is designated a pseudogene. The length of the CDR3 is 15 residues.

The table lists this clonotype with a few counts. The genes are TRBV24-1 and TRBJ2-5, with unresolved D. Germline CDR1 reads KGHDR; CDR2 reads SFDVKD. Trimming shortened V by 3 bases and J by 1 base, and 8 bases separated the two germline ends. The CDR3 is made up of 14 amino acids. The CDR3 coding sequence is TGTGCCACCAGTGATGGTTACCTCCAAGAGACCCAGTACTTC. This sequence encodes CATSDGYLQETQYF.

V gene TRBV5-6 combines with J gene TRBJ1-6; possibly TRBD1 for D (5 bases). The CDR3 has 16 residues. The V gene lost 4 bases and the J gene lost 4 bases, with 15 bases spanning the gap. Germline loops: CDR1 SGHDT, CDR2 YYEEEE. The CDR3 loop is CASSRETDYYNSPLHF. DNA for the CDR3: TGTGCCAGCAGCCGTGAGACAGATTATTATAATTCACCCCTCCACTTT.

The gene calls are TRBV5-4 and TRBJ2-7; TRBD2 agrees at 8 bases. V shed 0 bases, J shed 8 bases, and the junction held 10 bases outside the gene matches. Germline V CDR1 and CDR2: SGHNT, YYREEE (reference sequence). This CDR3 region has 15 residues. CDR3 nucleotide sequence: TGTGCCAGCAGCTTGGATCCAGCGGGGGACCGAAAGCAGTACTTC. Translating it yields CASSLDPAGDRKQYF.

The chain has TRBV3-1 and TRBJ1-6; D is unresolved. The germline gives CDR1 LGHDT, CDR2 YNNKEL (reference sequence). V was clipped by 0 bases and J by 10 bases, with 10 bases between them. CDR3 length equals 14 residues. The CDR3 spells CASSQEGRRSPLHF. DNA for the CDR3: TGTGCCAGCAGCCAAGAAGGGAGGCGGTCACCCCTCCACTTT.

The rearrangement joins TRBV2 to TRBJ2-5; tentative D call: TRBD2 (5 bases). The germline CDR1 and CDR2 sequences are SNHLY and FYNNEI. This CDR3 is built from 13 residues. Between the trimmed V and J ends, which lost 5 bases and 5 bases, there was a span of 12 bases. CDR3 nucleotides: TGTGCCAGCAGTAGCGGCCTGGGGGAGACCCAGTACTTC. Protein product: CASSSGLGETQYF.

The V gene is TRBV30, the J gene TRBJ2-1; 9 nucleotides match TRBD2. CDR1 is GTSNPN, CDR2 SVGIG, per germline (reference sequence). V was clipped by 1 base and J by 10 bases; unmatched bases: 5. The CDR3 covers 13 residues. The CDR3 bases are TGTGCCTGGAGTGCAAACGGACTAGCGGAGCAGTTCTTC. Residues: CAWSANGLAEQFF.